A single sample is the source of the 29 T cell receptor beta chains below, sequenced in a study of regulatory T cells in long-lasting Graves disease. The time point: newly diagnosed GD, antithyroid drugs for less than 3 months. From PBMCs, RNA was extracted and then used to make the TCR library. Construction of TCR beta libraries relied on iRepertoire HTBI primers and on Arm-PCR targeting CDR3 regions. TCRdb called the multiplex PCR reads again in MiXCR, with one record for every CDR3 protein. The table records a few hundred thousand distinct CDR3 sequences, about a sixth of them present only once. Another study also made use of these data, one on T cells in Graves' hyperthyroidism and ophthalmopathy.

Source: peripheral blood mononuclear cells (PBMCs), taken at new diagnosis, from a patient treated with antithyroid drugs. Receptors originate from a middle-aged man with Graves disease.

V gene TRBV7-8 combines with J gene TRBJ2-5, with 10 bases identical to TRBD2. The germline CDR1 and CDR2 sequences are SGHVS and FQNEAQ. Germline trimming cut 0 bases from V and 4 bases from J; bases unmatched to any gene: 8. The CDR3 has 17 amino acids. CDR3 in amino acids: CASSLALLAGGRETQYF. CDR3 sequence (DNA): TGTGCCAGCAGCTTAGCTTTATTAGCGGGGGGCCGAGAGACCCAGTACTTC.

This clonotype was counted ten times or more. V and J are TRBV6-1 and TRBJ1-1; D ambiguous. V lost 7 bases, J lost 1 base, and 16 bases lay in between. Germline CDR1 is MNHNS and CDR2 is SASEGT. This CDR3 spans 15 amino acids. CDR3 protein: CASTPPMAQNTEAFF. CDR3 nucleotide sequence: TGTGCCAGCACCCCCCCGATGGCACAGAACACTGAAGCTTTCTTT.

This clonotype was seen only a few times. A much larger clone differs by one base, so this may be a read error. This chain joins TRBV6-1 and TRBJ1-5, with a tentative D call TRBD1 (6 bases). CDR1 is MNHNS, CDR2 SASEGT, per germline. The CDR3 has 15 residues. This CDR3 is CASRGWGQENQPQRF. In DNA, the CDR3 is TGTGCCAGCAGAGGATGGGGGCAGGAGAATCAGCCCCAGCGTTTT.

Remarks on this clonotype: The likely explanation is a read error, given a far larger clone one base away. CDR3 in amino acids: CASSSTGWPYEQYF. In DNA form, the CDR3 reads TGTGCCAGCAGCTCGACAGGGTGGCCCTACGAGCAGTACTTC. This rearrangement joins TRBV11-2 to TRBJ2-3, with 7 bases that match TRBD1. The better agreement between TRBJ2-7 and the DNA end casts doubt on the J call. The CDR3 loop spans 14 amino acids. Per germline, CDR1 SGHAT and CDR2 FQNNGV.

The genes are TRBV7-3 and TRBJ2-1, with TRBD2 matching over 9 bases. CDR1 is SGHTA and CDR2 is FQGTGA in the germline V gene. With 6 bases clipped from V and 9 bases from J, the junction kept 12 bases outside the gene matches. There are 15 residues in the CDR3. The CDR3 protein is CASRTGRGGPSEQFF. The CDR3 bases are TGTGCCAGCAGGACGGGGCGGGGGGGGCCCAGTGAGCAGTTCTTC.

Regarding this clonotype: One end of the junction does not line up with germline, which may come from a read error. The chain carries TRBV7-3 and TRBJ1-6; 9 bases fit TRBD1. Germline V lookup: CDR1 SGHTA, CDR2 FQGTGA. This CDR3 contains 16 residues. CDR3 loop: CASSLLDRGENSPLRF. CDR3 DNA: TGTGCCAGCAGCTTACTCGACAGGGGGGAGAATTCACCCCTCCGCTTT. Combining the CDR3 with reference TRBV7-3 and TRBJ1-6 gives the whole variable domain GAGVSQTPSNKVTEKGKYVELRCDPISGHTALYWYRQSLGQGPEFLIYFQGTGAADDSGLPNDRFFAVRPEGSVSTLKIQRTERGDSAVYLCASSLLDRGENSPLRFGNGTRLTVT.

There are many counts of this clonotype. J is TRBJ1-1 and V is TRBV6-2 or TRBV6-3; no definite D call. The CDR3 is made up of 13 amino acids. Per the germline V gene, CDR1 is MNHEY and CDR2 is SVGEGT. Trimming pared 3 bases from V and 1 base from J, leaving 6 bases between. DNA for the CDR3: TGTGCCAGCAGTTATTACCCGAACACTGAAGCTTTCTTT. As protein: CASSYYPNTEAFF.

This clonotype has a count of ten or more. The CDR3 DNA reads as TGTGCCAGCAGTTGGGGGTATTCAAGGACTGAAGCTTTCTTT. It encodes CASSWGYSRTEAFF. This chain links TRBV12-3 or TRBV12-4 with TRBJ1-1, with D possibly being TRBD1 (5 bases). V was shortened by 4 bases and J by 5 bases, with 14 bases between the two germline ends. The CDR3 sequence is 14 residues long.

The chain combines TRBV4-1 with TRBJ1-2, with D possibly TRBD1 on 5 matching bases. Germline V gene lookup returns CDR1 MGHRA and CDR2 YSYEKL. Trimming took off 4 bases at V and 3 bases at J, with 15 bases between the two ends. This CDR3 has 15 residues. CDR3 loop: CASSRLGRADYGYTF. The CDR3 DNA is TGCGCCAGCAGCCGATTAGGCAGGGCGGACTATGGCTACACCTTC.

This clonotype showed up many times. The V gene is TRBV12-3 or TRBV12-4, the J gene TRBJ1-4, with TRBD1 matching over 9 bases. V gave up 3 bases and J gave up 10 bases; unmatched junction bases: 18. The CDR3 has 18 amino acids. The chain's CDR3 is CASSFNRDRASYSGKLFF. CDR3 in DNA: TGTGCCAGCAGTTTCAACCGGGACAGGGCCTCCTATTCCGGAAAACTGTTTTTT.

The gene calls are TRBV6-9 and TRBJ1-3, with D possibly being TRBD1 (5 bases). CDR3 length: 15 residues. Germline V lookup: CDR1 MNHGY, CDR2 SVAAGI. V lost 1 base, J lost 1 base, and 8 bases lay in between. The CDR3 here is CASSYCRASGNTIYF. Written as DNA, the CDR3 is TGTGCCAGCAGTTATTGCAGGGCATCTGGAAACACCATATATTTT.

This clonotype appeared many times. The chain joins TRBV3-1 to TRBJ1-5, with a weak D call TRBD1 (5 bases). The CDR3 runs to 14 residues. V lost 5 bases to trimming and J lost 5 bases, with 13 bases between them. Germline CDR1 LGHDT, CDR2 YNNKEL (reference sequence). Here the CDR3 reads CASSLGVSDQPQHF. Written as DNA, the CDR3 is TGTGCCAGCAGCTTAGGGGTATCCGATCAGCCCCAGCATTTT.

In the case of this clonotype: The likely explanation is a read error, given a far larger clone one base away. The chain is built from TRBV2 and TRBJ2-4, with TRBD1 matching 7 bases. The CDR3 loop spans 14 amino acids. The V and J ends lost 8 bases and 13 bases, in that order; junction bases with no gene match: 17. The germline V gene encodes CDR1 SNHLY and CDR2 FYNNEI. CDR3 nucleotide sequence: TGTGCCAGCGGAGACAAGGGGGCACAAGAGATCCAGTACTTC. Its translation: CASGDKGAQEIQYF.

A few counts support this clonotype. CDR3 residues: CAISVEEGQPYEQYF. In DNA form, the CDR3 reads TGTGCCATCAGTGTTGAGGAGGGACAACCCTACGAGCAGTACTTC. V is TRBV10-3 and J is TRBJ2-7; D is possibly TRBD1 or TRBD2 (6 bases each). The germline V gene encodes CDR1 ENHRY and CDR2 SYGVKD. The ends were cut back, 4 bases at V and 2 bases at J, with 15 bases in the middle. The CDR3 runs to 15 residues.

The rearrangement uses TRBV7-9 and TRBJ1-3, with 7 positions matching TRBD1. Trimming at V came to 6 bases and at J to 4 bases, leaving 3 bases not matched to a gene. CDR3 length: 13 amino acids. Germline V gene data show CDR1 as SEHNR and CDR2 as FQNEAQ (reference sequence). CDR3 loop: CASRYRGGNTIYF. The CDR3 nucleotides read TGTGCCAGCAGGTACAGGGGAGGAAACACCATATATTTT.

In its sample, this clonotype was seen many times. V gene TRBV20-1 combines with J gene TRBJ2-1, with 7 bases matching TRBD2. The CDR3 totals 15 residues. The germline V gene encodes CDR1 DFQATT and CDR2 SNEGSKA (reference sequence). Unmatched junction bases numbered 9, after V lost 1 base and J lost 6 bases. For the CDR3, the DNA is TGCAGTGCTAGAGCACCGGGACTACAATCCAATGAGCAGTTCTTC. Amino acid sequence: CSARAPGLQSNEQFF.

This clonotype was seen more than once but under ten times. The J gene is TRBJ2-6, the V gene TRBV28, with unresolved D. V was shortened by 8 bases and J by 0 bases, with 8 bases between the two germline ends. The CDR3 extends over 14 amino acids. Germline assignment: CDR1 MDHEN and CDR2 SYDVKM. CDR3 nucleotides: TGTGCCAGCGGAAAAAGCTCTGGGGCCAACGTCCTGACTTTC. Residues: CASGKSSGANVLTF. Complete variable domain (other parts from reference TRBV28 and TRBJ2-6): DVKVTQSSRYLVKRTGEKVFLECVQDMDHENMFWYRQDPGLGLRLIYFSYDVKMKEKGDIPEGYSVSREKKERFSLILESASTNQTSMYLCASGKSSGANVLTFGAGSRLTVL.

This chain links TRBV30 with TRBJ2-3, with 9 bases that match TRBD2. Germline V gene lookup returns CDR1 GTSNPN and CDR2 SVGIG (reference sequence). Unmatched junction bases numbered 8, after V lost 1 base and J lost 3 bases. The CDR3 contains 16 residues. The CDR3 reads CAWSGFLAGATDTQYF. The CDR3 DNA is TGTGCCTGGAGTGGGTTTTTAGCGGGGGCAACAGATACGCAGTATTTT.

Ten or more counts support this clonotype. The chain uses TRBV7-9 and TRBJ1-2, with D unclear. Trimming cost V 3 bases and J 4 bases, with 9 bases left between them. The CDR3 totals 13 residues. Germline lookup yields CDR1 SEHNR and CDR2 FQNEAQ (reference sequence). The CDR3 DNA is TGTGCCAGCAGCTTGGAGGAGTTCTATGGCTACACCTTC. Its translation: CASSLEEFYGYTF.

This clonotype was picked up many times. The chain has TRBV7-9 and TRBJ1-5; D is possibly TRBD1 (5 bases). Germline-derived CDR1 and CDR2 are SEHNR and FQNEAQ (reference sequence). The CDR3 consists of 14 residues. With 5 bases removed from V and 0 bases from J, the gap between germline ends came to 8 bases. DNA for the CDR3: TGTGCCAGCAGCCTGGACAATAGCAATCAGCCCCAGCATTTT. Its protein product is CASSLDNSNQPQHF.

The chain employs TRBV7-2 and TRBJ1-5; D not certain. The V gene's germline CDR1 is SGHTA and CDR2 FQGNSA. The V end was cut by 0 bases, the J end by 0 bases, with 15 bases between. The CDR3 has 18 amino acids. CDR3 region: CASSLAPMGWDSNQPQHF. The CDR3 nucleotides are TGTGCCAGCAGCTTAGCCCCAATGGGGTGGGATAGCAATCAGCCCCAGCATTTT.

This clonotype was counted many times. The rearrangement links TRBV27 to TRBJ2-1; D possibly uses TRBD1 or TRBD2 (6 bases each). The CDR3 has 15 amino acids. Germline assignment: CDR1 MNHEY and CDR2 SMNVEV (reference sequence). The germline V and J ends were trimmed by 8 bases and 0 bases, with 14 bases remaining between them. CDR3 in amino acids: CASRRGASSYNEQFF. The CDR3 coding sequence is TGTGCCAGCCGAAGGGGGGCGAGCTCCTACAATGAGCAGTTCTTC.

At least ten counts were recorded for this clonotype. The rearrangement links TRBV28 to TRBJ2-3; D is undetermined. Germline V gives CDR1 MDHEN, CDR2 SYDVKM. Trimming removed 2 bases at V and 1 base at J, with 13 bases between. The CDR3 is made up of 16 amino acids. CDR3 residues: CASSLIPHFRTDTQYF. CDR3 sequence (DNA): TGTGCCAGCAGTTTAATCCCTCACTTTCGCACAGATACGCAGTATTTT.

This clonotype was recorded at least ten times. The chain combines TRBV6-1 with TRBJ2-7; 8 bases align to TRBD1. Germline V gene data show CDR1 as MNHNS and CDR2 as SASEGT. Trimming at V came to 7 bases and at J to 0 bases, leaving 5 bases not matched to a gene. This CDR3 contains 14 residues. The CDR3 DNA reads TGTGCCAGCAATACTCAGGGGGCCTCCTACGAGCAGTACTTC. Its protein is CASNTQGASYEQYF.

This clonotype has just one count. A single base is all that separates this from a far larger clone, so a read error is likely. This chain uses TRBV9 with TRBJ1-1; D perhaps matches TRBD1 (6 bases). This CDR3 contains 16 residues. Per germline, CDR1 SGDLS and CDR2 YYNGEE. CDR3 nucleotides: TGTGTCAGCAGTCCTAGGGGGGTCGGGGCAGGGACTGAAGCTTTCTTT. This gives the protein CVSSPRGVGAGTEAFF. The full variable domain, with the rest looked up from reference TRBV9 and TRBJ1-1, is DSGVTQTPKHLITATGQRVTLRCSPRSGDLSVYWYQQSLDQGLQFLIQYYNGEERAKGNILERFSAQQFPDLHSELNLSSLELGDSALYFCVSSPRGVGAGTEAFFGQGTRLTVV.

This clonotype was counted at least ten times. This chain connects TRBV30 to TRBJ1-4; D is unclear. The CDR3 sequence is 13 residues long. In germline, CDR1 is GTSNPN, CDR2 SVGIG (reference sequence). Trimming took 2 bases from V and 8 from J, leaving 12 bases between them. The CDR3 DNA sequence: TGTGCCTGGAGTAGTAGTGCCGGGGAAAAACTGTTTTTT. This codes for CAWSSSAGEKLFF.

This clonotype was seen many times. V gene TRBV27 combines with J gene TRBJ2-7; possible D gene TRBD1, 6 bases. CDR1 is MNHEY, CDR2 SMNVEV, per germline (reference sequence). CDR3 length: 14 residues. The V end was cut by 5 bases, the J end by 2 bases, with 13 bases between. The CDR3 coding sequence is TGTGCCAGCAGTGAGTTCAGGGGACCCTACGAGCAGTACTTC. Protein product: CASSEFRGPYEQYF.

This clonotype came up many times. V gene TRBV18 combines with J gene TRBJ1-6, with D maybe TRBD1 (5 bases). Trimming shortened V by 3 bases and J by 10 bases, and 16 bases separated the two germline ends. Per the germline V gene, CDR1 is KGHSH and CDR2 is LQKENI. The CDR3 is made up of 15 amino acids. The DNA for the CDR3 is TGTGCCAGCTCACCCGCTCATAACGGGGGATCACCCCTCCACTTT. This sequence encodes CASSPAHNGGSPLHF.

This clonotype has just a few counts. The chain links TRBV19 to TRBJ1-6; unclear D gene. The CDR3 consists of 13 residues. Germline V lookup: CDR1 LNHDA, CDR2 SQIVND (reference sequence). V lost 3 bases to trimming and J lost 8 bases, with 8 bases between them. The CDR3 loop reads CASSITSDSPLHF. The DNA of the CDR3 is TGTGCCAGTAGTATTACGTCGGATTCACCCCTCCACTTT.